These 32 T cell receptor beta chains originate from one sample sequenced in a study of T cell repertoires in cytomegalovirus infection. TCRdb used MiXCR to reprocess the reads, holding one entry per CDR3 protein. The data hold about 470,000 distinct CDR3 sequences, with under 45% observed a single time. These receptors have no identified antigens. The specimen was cultured PBMCs, collected from culture after CMV antigen stimulation. These receptors were collected from a human donor in good health (CMV status not recorded). Some clones in this sample may be carry-over from other donors' samples.

This clonotype was detected a few times. V is TRBV11-2 and J is TRBJ2-1; 8 nucleotides agree with TRBD2. V gave up 1 base and J gave up 0 bases; unmatched junction bases: 8. The germline gives CDR1 SGHAT, CDR2 FQNNGV. CDR3 length equals 18 residues. CDR3 amino acids: CASSLARGGRRSYNEQFF. The CDR3 DNA is TGTGCCAGCAGCTTAGCAAGAGGCGGGAGGCGCTCCTACAATGAGCAGTTCTTC. Combining the CDR3 with reference TRBV11-2 and TRBJ2-1 gives the whole variable domain EAGVAQSPRYKIIEKRQSVAFWCNPISGHATLYWYQQILGQGPKLLIQFQNNGVVDDSQLPKDRFSAERLKGVDSTLKIQPAKLEDSAVYLCASSLARGGRRSYNEQFFGPGTRLTVL.

The chain uses TRBV4-1 and TRBJ2-1, with TRBD2 identical over 9 bases. The CDR3 runs to 16 residues. V shed 4 bases and J 9 bases; nucleotides not matched to a gene: 13. The germline V gene encodes CDR1 MGHRA and CDR2 YSYEKL. In nucleotides, the CDR3 is TGCGCCAGCAGCCGCCGGGTGGGACCTAGCGGGACTGAGCAGTTCTTC. Translating it yields CASSRRVGPSGTEQFF.

Only a few counts were recorded for this clonotype. J is TRBJ1-1 and V is TRBV7-7; a weak D match, TRBD1 (5 bases). The CDR3 has 13 residues. The V gene's germline CDR1 is SSHAT and CDR2 FNYEAQ (reference sequence). Trimming took off 6 bases at V and 6 bases at J, with 14 bases between the two ends. The CDR3, as DNA: TGTGCCAGCAGTCAAGGACGGGGCGCTGAAGCTTTCTTT. This encodes CASSQGRGAEAFF. Full variable domain (rest looked up from reference TRBV7-7 and TRBJ1-1): GAGVSQSPRYKVTKRGQDVTLRCDPISSHATLYWYQQALGQGPEFLTYFNYEAQPDKSGLPSDRFSAERPEGSISTLTIQRTEQRDSAMYRCASSQGRGAEAFFGQGTRLTVV.

This clonotype was detected only a few times. The chain has TRBV6-6 and TRBJ1-5; no firm D call. V was shortened by 7 bases and J by 0 bases, with 10 bases between the two germline ends. Germline CDR1 is MNHNY and CDR2 is SVGAGI (reference sequence). CDR3 length: 14 residues. The CDR3 bases are TGTGCCAGCAATTCACAACTTAGCAATCAGCCCCAGCATTTT. It is translated as CASNSQLSNQPQHF.

The rearrangement links TRBV6-5 to TRBJ2-2, with a weak D call TRBD2 (6 bases). The V and J ends lost 2 bases and 13 bases respectively, with 26 bases between them. This CDR3 is built from 17 residues. Germline assignment: CDR1 MNHEY and CDR2 SVGAGI. The DNA of the CDR3 is TGTGCCAGCAGTTACCGTCGCCGGACTAACCGGCGGTGGGTGCTGTTTTTT. Protein: CASSYRRRTNRRWVLFF.

The chain carries TRBV6-5 and TRBJ1-6; 7 nucleotides line up with TRBD1. Trimming took 8 bases from V and 6 from J; bases not matched to a gene: 16. The CDR3 spans 17 residues. Germline V gene data show CDR1 as MNHEY and CDR2 as SVGAGI. The CDR3 reads CASPNPGQQRFNSPLHF. As DNA, the CDR3 is TGTGCCAGCCCTAACCCGGGACAGCAAAGATTTAATTCACCCCTCCACTTT.

The V gene is TRBV7-9, the J gene TRBJ1-4; 9 bases agree with TRBD1. This CDR3 comprises 15 residues. The V gene end was trimmed by 8 bases and the J gene end by 2 bases; junction bases not matched to a gene: 6. The germline V gene encodes CDR1 SEHNR and CDR2 FQNEAQ (reference sequence). The CDR3 is CASGVTGGTNEKLFF. In nucleotides, the CDR3 is TGTGCCAGCGGCGTTACAGGGGGCACTAATGAAAAACTGTTTTTT.

V and J are TRBV6-2 or TRBV6-3 and TRBJ1-1; possibly TRBD1 for D (5 bases). The CDR3 loop spans 17 amino acids. CDR1 and CDR2 (germline): MNHEY, SVGEGT. V dropped 0 bases and J dropped 7 bases, with 21 bases sitting between them. The CDR3 sequence: CASSYSSSLQGVGEAFF. CDR3 sequence (DNA): TGTGCCAGCAGTTACTCGTCCTCCTTGCAGGGAGTAGGTGAAGCTTTCTTT.

The chain carries TRBV4-2 and TRBJ1-2; TRBD1 is a possible D gene (5 bases). There are 15 residues in the CDR3. V was clipped by 0 bases and J by 4 bases, with 12 bases between them. The V gene's germline CDR1 is LGHNA and CDR2 YNFKEQ. In DNA form, the CDR3 reads TGTGCCAGCAGCCAAGATCCGGGACTGCCCTATGGCTACACCTTC. This translates into CASSQDPGLPYGYTF.

V is TRBV27 and J is TRBJ1-2; 10 bases agree with TRBD1. The trim removed 2 bases at V and 3 bases at J, leaving 15 bases unmatched. This CDR3 contains 19 residues. In germline, CDR1 is MNHEY, CDR2 SMNVEV (reference sequence). The DNA for the CDR3 is TGTGCCAGCAGTTTAGGAGGCCCGGCCCGGGGACAGGGGTACTATGGCTACACCTTC. Its protein product is CASSLGGPARGQGYYGYTF.

This clonotype was observed a handful of times. This chain uses TRBV6-5 with TRBJ1-6; 9 nucleotides agree with TRBD1. V trimming: 7 bases; J trimming: 10 bases; junction bases outside the gene matches: 5. Germline V gene lookup returns CDR1 MNHEY and CDR2 SVGAGI. The CDR3 is made up of 13 amino acids. The CDR3 reads CASKRDRDSPLHF. Written as DNA, the CDR3 is TGTGCCAGCAAGCGGGACAGGGACTCACCCCTCCACTTT.

This chain connects TRBV12-3 or TRBV12-4 to TRBJ1-2; TRBD1 agrees at 8 bases. CDR3 length: 13 residues. The ends lost 3 bases at V and 7 bases at J; junction bases unmatched: 4. CDR3 coding DNA: TGTGCCAGCAGTTTTGACAGGGGTCGTGGCTACACCTTC. This codes for CASSFDRGRGYTF.

The V call is TRBV6-6, the J call TRBJ1-6; D is ambiguous. CDR3 length: 13 residues. V was shortened by 8 bases and J by 9 bases, with 14 bases between the two germline ends. Per germline, CDR1 MNHNY and CDR2 SVGAGI (reference sequence). CDR3 residues: CASGFGWASPLHF. The CDR3 DNA is TGTGCCAGCGGGTTCGGTTGGGCTTCACCCCTCCACTTT.

This clonotype has a handful of counts. The chain uses TRBV25-1 and TRBJ2-1, with 15 bases fitting TRBD2. The CDR3 covers 17 residues. V trimming: 9 bases; J trimming: 4 bases; junction bases outside the gene matches: 10. Germline lookup yields CDR1 MGHDK and CDR2 SYGVNS. CDR3 residues: CASFRPGLAGGYNEQFF. The CDR3 coding sequence is TGTGCCAGTTTCCGACCGGGACTAGCGGGAGGATACAATGAGCAGTTCTTC.

The chain joins TRBV14 to TRBJ1-2, with 8 bases identical to TRBD1. The germline V gene encodes CDR1 SGHDN and CDR2 FVKESK. CDR3 length: 15 amino acids. The V and J ends lost 5 bases and 2 bases, in that order; junction bases with no gene match: 7. This chain's CDR3 is CASSARQGWNYGYTF. The CDR3 DNA follows: TGTGCCAGCAGCGCCCGACAGGGGTGGAACTATGGCTACACCTTC.

This chain uses TRBV7-2 with TRBJ2-1, with 9 nucleotides matching TRBD2. This CDR3 contains 16 residues. Per germline, CDR1 SGHTA and CDR2 FQGNSA. Trimming took 2 bases from V and 6 from J; bases not matched to a gene: 8. The chain's CDR3 is CASSLRGVAGANEQFF. For the CDR3, the DNA is TGTGCCAGCAGCTTACGGGGGGTAGCGGGAGCCAATGAGCAGTTCTTC.

This clonotype occurred a few times. The chain carries TRBV7-2 and TRBJ2-1, with D hard to call. Germline CDR1 SGHTA, CDR2 FQGNSA. Trimming removed 1 base at V and 0 bases at J, with 10 bases between. CDR3 length: 16 residues. CDR3 DNA: TGTGCCAGCAGCTTAGTAGGGTCTTTCTCCTACAATGAGCAGTTCTTC. It codes for CASSLVGSFSYNEQFF.

The chain recombines TRBV7-2 with TRBJ1-1, with D hard to call. The CDR3 contains 14 residues. Germline V gene data show CDR1 as SGHTA and CDR2 as FQGNSA. V was shortened by 5 bases and J by 3 bases, with 13 bases between the two germline ends. Here the CDR3 DNA reads TGTGCCAGCAGCAAGACTCGCGGGGACACTGAAGCTTTCTTT. Its translation: CASSKTRGDTEAFF.

The chain joins TRBV19 to TRBJ2-1; D is unresolved. V was clipped by 3 bases and J by 5 bases, with 11 bases between them. Germline assignment: CDR1 LNHDA and CDR2 SQIVND (reference sequence). The CDR3 sequence is 14 residues long. CDR3 DNA sequence: TGTGCCAGTAGTATTCCACTTGGGAACAATGAGCAGTTCTTC. Protein: CASSIPLGNNEQFF.

The chain carries TRBV6-2 or TRBV6-3 and TRBJ2-7; TRBD2 is a possible D gene (5 bases). CDR1 is MNHEY and CDR2 is SVGEGT in the germline V gene. V lost 7 bases, J lost 2 bases, and 18 bases lay in between. The CDR3 runs to 15 residues. CDR3 in amino acids: CASTPGMTWAYEQYF. As DNA, the CDR3 is TGTGCCAGCACGCCGGGGATGACCTGGGCCTACGAGCAGTACTTC.

The genes are TRBV7-8 and TRBJ2-2, with 11 bases lining up with TRBD1. The CDR3 runs to 17 residues. Germline CDR1 SGHVS, CDR2 FQNEAQ. J was trimmed by 5 bases and V by 5 bases; bases with no gene match: 10. Here the CDR3 reads CASSEAGGQGGTGELFF. The CDR3 DNA sequence: TGTGCCAGCAGCGAAGCGGGGGGACAGGGGGGGACCGGGGAGCTGTTTTTT.

The chain joins TRBV7-9 to TRBJ2-6; D is unresolved. This CDR3 region has 16 residues. The ends were cut back, 0 bases at V and 1 base at J, with 7 bases in the middle. Germline CDR1 is SEHNR and CDR2 is FQNEAQ (reference sequence). The CDR3 protein is CASSLARWSGANVLTF. The CDR3 DNA reads TGTGCCAGCAGCTTAGCCCGGTGGTCTGGGGCCAACGTCCTGACTTTC.

The chain recombines TRBV6-1 with TRBJ1-2; perhaps TRBD1 as D (5 bases). The V gene's germline CDR1 is MNHNS and CDR2 SASEGT. The germline V and J ends were trimmed by 8 bases and 0 bases, with 13 bases remaining between them. The CDR3 spans 14 residues. The CDR3 nucleotides read TGTGCCAGCCGAACGCCGGGACCTAACTATGGCTACACCTTC. It codes for CASRTPGPNYGYTF.

The V gene is TRBV6-8, the J gene TRBJ1-3; D is ambiguous. There are 15 residues in the CDR3. The V and J ends lost 8 bases and 0 bases respectively, with 14 bases between them. CDR1 and CDR2 (germline): MNHGY, SAAAGT. The CDR3 sequence is CASRKELLSGNTIYF. The CDR3, as DNA: TGTGCCAGCCGAAAGGAGCTACTCTCTGGAAACACCATATATTTT.

The rearrangement uses TRBV7-2 and TRBJ2-3, with 12 positions matching TRBD2. The V and J ends lost 5 bases and 5 bases, in that order; junction bases with no gene match: 5. The CDR3 length is 15 residues. CDR1 is SGHTA, CDR2 FQGNSA, per germline. In nucleotides, the CDR3 is TGTGCCAGCAGCCCGACTAGCGGGAGCCTAGATACGCAGTATTTT. Encoded protein: CASSPTSGSLDTQYF.

This clonotype was found a few times. J is TRBJ2-2 and V is TRBV12-3 or TRBV12-4, with D tentatively TRBD1 or TRBD2 (5 bases each). CDR3 length: 12 amino acids. Trimming stripped 10 bases from V and 7 bases from J, with 13 bases between. CDR3 nucleotides: TGTGCCACCAAGTCTGGGGGCGGGGAGCTGTTTTTT. Residues: CATKSGGGELFF.

This clonotype was seen only a few times. The V call is TRBV7-8, the J call TRBJ2-1, with unresolved D. This CDR3 contains 15 residues. From germline, CDR1 is SGHVS and CDR2 FQNEAQ. Trimming stripped 1 base from V and 8 bases from J, with 15 bases between. The CDR3 DNA reads as TGTGCCAGCAGCTTAGACCTGACACCTAGGGATGAGCAGTTCTTC. As protein: CASSLDLTPRDEQFF.

The chain combines TRBV11-2 with TRBJ2-1; the match to TRBD2 covers 11 bases. CDR1 and CDR2 from the germline V gene are SGHAT and FQNNGV. This CDR3 spans 15 amino acids. V was clipped by 4 bases and J by 7 bases; unmatched bases: 6. CDR3 loop: CASSSGTSGLNEQFF. CDR3 DNA: TGTGCCAGCAGCTCAGGGACTAGCGGCTTAAATGAGCAGTTCTTC.

The chain recombines TRBV6-1 with TRBJ2-5; D may be TRBD1 (6 bases). Germline V gene lookup returns CDR1 MNHNS and CDR2 SASEGT. The germline V and J ends were trimmed by 2 bases and 4 bases, with 8 bases remaining between them. The CDR3 consists of 13 residues. Here the CDR3 DNA reads TGTGCCAGCAGTGAAACGACAGGAGAGACCCAGTACTTC. Residues: CASSETTGETQYF.

The chain employs TRBV19 and TRBJ1-5, with D tentatively TRBD1 (5 bases). The germline gives CDR1 LNHDA, CDR2 SQIVND (reference sequence). V dropped 4 bases and J dropped 1 base, with 14 bases sitting between them. This CDR3 has 16 amino acids. The CDR3: CASSTLGGISNQPQHF. In DNA form, the CDR3 reads TGTGCCAGTAGTACCCTCGGGGGAATAAGCAATCAGCCCCAGCATTTT.

This clonotype appeared a single time. A much larger clonotype is one base distant, so this may be a read error. The chain joins TRBV30 to TRBJ2-4, with 8 bases fitting TRBD1. This CDR3 has 13 residues. Trimming at V came to 5 bases and at J to 4 bases, leaving 4 bases not matched to a gene. Germline V lookup: CDR1 GTSNPN, CDR2 SVGIG (reference sequence). The CDR3, as DNA: TGTGCCTGGCAAGACAGGGGTAAAAACATTCAGTACTTC. As protein: CAWQDRGKNIQYF. The full variable domain, its missing parts supplied by reference TRBV30 and TRBJ2-4, is SQTIHQWPATLVQPVGSPLSLECTVEGTSNPNLYWYRQAAGRGLQLLFYSVGIGQISSEVPQNLSASRPQDRQFILSSKKLLLSDSGFYLCAWQDRGKNIQYFGAGTRLSVL.

This clonotype has more than one count but fewer than ten. This chain uses TRBV12-3 or TRBV12-4 with TRBJ1-2, with D hard to call. This CDR3 has 12 amino acids. Trimming took off 6 bases at V and 8 bases at J, with 13 bases between the two ends. CDR3: CASSLYLGGYTF. The CDR3 DNA sequence: TGTGCCAGCAGCTTATACCTAGGGGGCTACACCTTC.